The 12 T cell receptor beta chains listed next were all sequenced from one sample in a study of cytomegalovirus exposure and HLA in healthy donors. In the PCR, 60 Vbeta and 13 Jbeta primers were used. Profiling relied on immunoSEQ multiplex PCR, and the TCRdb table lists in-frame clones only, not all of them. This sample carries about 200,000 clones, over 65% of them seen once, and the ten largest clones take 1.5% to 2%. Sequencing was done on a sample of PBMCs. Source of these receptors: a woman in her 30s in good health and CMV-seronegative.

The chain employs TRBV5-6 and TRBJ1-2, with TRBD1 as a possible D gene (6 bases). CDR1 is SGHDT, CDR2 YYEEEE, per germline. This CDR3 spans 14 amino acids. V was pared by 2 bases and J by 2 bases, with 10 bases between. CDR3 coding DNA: TGTGCCAGCAGCTTCAGGGGACGGAACTATGGCTACACCTTC. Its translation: CASSFRGRNYGYTF.

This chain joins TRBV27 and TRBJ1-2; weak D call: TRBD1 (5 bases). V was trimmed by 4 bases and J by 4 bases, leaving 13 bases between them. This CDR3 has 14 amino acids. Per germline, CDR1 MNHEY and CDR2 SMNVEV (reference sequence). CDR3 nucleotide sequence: TGTGCCAGCAGTTCCGGTCTAGGGGTCTATGGCTACACCTTC. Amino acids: CASSSGLGVYGYTF.

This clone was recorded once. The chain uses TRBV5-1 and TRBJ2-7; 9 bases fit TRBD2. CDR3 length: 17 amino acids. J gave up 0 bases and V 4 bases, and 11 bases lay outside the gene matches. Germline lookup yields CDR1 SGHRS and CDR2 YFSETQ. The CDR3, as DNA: TGCGCCAGCAGCCCGTCTTTCGAGCGGGGGGCCTCCTACGAGCAGTACTTC. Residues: CASSPSFERGASYEQYF.

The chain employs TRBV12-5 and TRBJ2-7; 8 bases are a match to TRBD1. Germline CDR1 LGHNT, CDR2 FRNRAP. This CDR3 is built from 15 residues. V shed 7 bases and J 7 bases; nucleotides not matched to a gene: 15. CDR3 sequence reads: CASAPGGQGAGEQYF. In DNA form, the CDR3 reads TGTGCTAGTGCCCCGGGTGGGCAGGGGGCCGGGGAGCAGTACTTC.

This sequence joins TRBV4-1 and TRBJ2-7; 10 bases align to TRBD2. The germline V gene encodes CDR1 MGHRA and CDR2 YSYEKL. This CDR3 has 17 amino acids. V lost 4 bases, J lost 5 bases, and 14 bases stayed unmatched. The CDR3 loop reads CASSRAGTSAPTDEQYF. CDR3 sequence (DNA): TGCGCCAGCAGCCGAGCCGGGACTAGCGCTCCAACTGACGAGCAGTACTTC.

The CDR3 DNA is TGCGCCAGCAGCCAAGATGAAACAGCAAGAAAGTACTTC. Its protein is CASSQDETARKYF. The J gene is TRBJ2-7, the V gene TRBV4-1; no reliable D call. The V gene lost 0 bases and the J gene lost 11 bases, with 14 bases spanning the gap. Germline CDR1 and CDR2: MGHRA and YSYEKL. The CDR3 covers 13 residues.

The CDR3 protein is CASRSTGTPFNEQYF. The CDR3 DNA follows: TGTGCCAGCAGGTCAACCGGGACTCCCTTTAACGAGCAGTACTTC. The chain combines TRBV25-1 with TRBJ2-7; D may be TRBD2 (6 bases). Trimming took off 6 bases at V and 5 bases at J, with 20 bases between the two ends. Germline V lookup: CDR1 MGHDK, CDR2 SYGVNS. The length of the CDR3 is 15 residues.

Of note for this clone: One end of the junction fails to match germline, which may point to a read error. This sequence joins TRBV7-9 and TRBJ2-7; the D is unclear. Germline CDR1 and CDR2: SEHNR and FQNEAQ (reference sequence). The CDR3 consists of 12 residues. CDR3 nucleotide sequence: TGTTCCAGCAGCCAAATCGAGTACGAGCAGTACTTC. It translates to CSSSQIEYEQYF.

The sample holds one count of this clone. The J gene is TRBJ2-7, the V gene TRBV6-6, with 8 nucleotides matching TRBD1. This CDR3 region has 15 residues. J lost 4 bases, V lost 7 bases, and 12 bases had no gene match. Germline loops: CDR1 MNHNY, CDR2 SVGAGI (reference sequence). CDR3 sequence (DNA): TGTGCCAGCATTCTCCAGGACAGGGCTCCTTACGAGCAGTACTTC. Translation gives CASILQDRAPYEQYF.

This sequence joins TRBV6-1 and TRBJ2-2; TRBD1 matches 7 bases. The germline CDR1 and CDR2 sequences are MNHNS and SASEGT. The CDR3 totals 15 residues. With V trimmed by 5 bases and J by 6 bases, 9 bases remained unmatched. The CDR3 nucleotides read TGTGCCAGCAGTCTGACAGGGTCCCTTGCCGGGGAGCTGTTTTTT. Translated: CASSLTGSLAGELFF.

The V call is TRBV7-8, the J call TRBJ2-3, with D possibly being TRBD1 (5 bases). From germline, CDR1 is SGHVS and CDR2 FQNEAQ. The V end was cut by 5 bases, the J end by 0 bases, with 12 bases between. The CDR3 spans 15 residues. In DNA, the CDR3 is TGTGCCAGCAGCCGCGACAGTATTAGCACAGATACGCAGTATTTT. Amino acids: CASSRDSISTDTQYF.

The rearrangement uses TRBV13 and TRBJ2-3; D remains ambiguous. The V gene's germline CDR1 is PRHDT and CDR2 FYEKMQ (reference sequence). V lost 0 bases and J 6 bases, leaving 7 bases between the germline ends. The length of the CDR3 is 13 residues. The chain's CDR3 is CASSLGGADTQYF. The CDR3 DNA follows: TGTGCCAGCAGCTTAGGGGGCGCGGATACGCAGTATTTT.